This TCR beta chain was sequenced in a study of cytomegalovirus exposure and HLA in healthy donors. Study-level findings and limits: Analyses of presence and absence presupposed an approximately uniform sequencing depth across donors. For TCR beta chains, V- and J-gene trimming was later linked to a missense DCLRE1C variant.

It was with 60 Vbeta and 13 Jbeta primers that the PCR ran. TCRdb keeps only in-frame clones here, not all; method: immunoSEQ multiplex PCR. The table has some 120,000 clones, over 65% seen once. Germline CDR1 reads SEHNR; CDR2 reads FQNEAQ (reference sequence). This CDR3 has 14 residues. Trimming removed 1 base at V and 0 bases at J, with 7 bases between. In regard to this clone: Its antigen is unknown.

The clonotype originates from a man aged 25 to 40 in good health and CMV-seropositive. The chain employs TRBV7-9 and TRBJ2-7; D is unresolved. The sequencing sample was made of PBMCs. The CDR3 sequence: CASSLGAASYEQYF. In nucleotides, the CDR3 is TGTGCCAGCAGCTTAGGAGCTGCCTCCTACGAGCAGTACTTC.